Each of the 24 T cell receptor beta chains below was sequenced from the same sample in a study of T cells in Graves' hyperthyroidism and ophthalmopathy. Researchers took RNA transcripts and amplified the TCR beta CDR3 regions from them. With the HTBI primer set, the TCR CDR3 went through a first round of RT-PCR. Via MiXCR, TCRdb re-called the multiplex PCR reads, giving one row per CDR3 protein. The sample lists approximately 560,000 distinct CDR3 sequences; 15% to 19% were seen once. The sample consisted of blood. The receptors come from a woman aged 25 to 39 with Graves' hyperthyroidism.

The V and J genes are TRBV5-6 and TRBJ2-2; TRBD1 agrees at 9 bases. Germline lookup yields CDR1 SGHDT and CDR2 YYEEEE. This CDR3 is built from 17 residues. The J segment lost 3 bases and the V segment lost 4 bases, leaving 10 bases of the junction unmatched. The CDR3 DNA follows: TGTGCCAGCAGCGATAGGACAGGGGCCTCGGACACCGGGGAGCTGTTTTTT. Amino acids: CASSDRTGASDTGELFF.

This clonotype has only a few counts. This chain links TRBV27 with TRBJ2-5, with 9 bases identical to TRBD1. Germline assignment: CDR1 MNHEY and CDR2 SMNVEV (reference sequence). J lost 4 bases, V lost 8 bases, and 5 bases had no gene match. The CDR3 is made up of 13 amino acids. DNA for the CDR3: TGTGCCAGCGGAAACAGGGGGCGAGAGACCCAGTACTTC. Translation: CASGNRGRETQYF.

This clonotype was seen at least ten times. This chain links TRBV20-1 with TRBJ2-3; either TRBD1 or TRBD2 may supply D (6 bases each). Germline CDR1 reads DFQATT; CDR2 reads SNEGSKA (reference sequence). V was pared by 3 bases and J by 4 bases, with 23 bases between. This CDR3 is built from 17 residues. The CDR3 region has the DNA TGCAGTGCTAGCCGGGACTTTCCGGACCGGGGGCCAGATACGCAGTATTTT. It codes for CSASRDFPDRGPDTQYF.

This clonotype has ten or more counts. J is TRBJ2-1 and V is TRBV20-1; 13 bases agree with TRBD2. This CDR3 has 16 amino acids. Germline V gene lookup returns CDR1 DFQATT and CDR2 SNEGSKA (reference sequence). V trimming: 3 bases; J trimming: 8 bases; junction bases outside the gene matches: 10. CDR3 loop: CSASPGLAGVRDEQFF. The CDR3 DNA reads as TGCAGTGCTAGCCCAGGACTAGCGGGAGTGCGGGATGAGCAGTTCTTC.

This clonotype was seen a few times. CDR3 sequence reads: CASSGLSGRFNEQFF. The CDR3 coding sequence is TGTGCCAGCAGCGGCCTCAGCGGGAGATTCAATGAGCAGTTCTTC. The J gene is TRBJ2-1, the V gene TRBV9, with 8 bases that match TRBD2. Looked up from germline, CDR1 is SGDLS and CDR2 is YYNGEE. The CDR3 totals 15 residues. The ends lost 3 bases at V and 6 bases at J; junction bases unmatched: 8. Based on the CDR3 plus reference TRBV9 and TRBJ2-1, the full variable domain is DSGVTQTPKHLITATGQRVTLRCSPRSGDLSVYWYQQSLDQGLQFLIQYYNGEERAKGNILERFSAQQFPDLHSELNLSSLELGDSALYFCASSGLSGRFNEQFFGPGTRLTVL.

Ten or more counts support this clonotype. The chain is built from TRBV11-2 and TRBJ1-5; 10 nucleotides agree with TRBD1. CDR3 length: 16 residues. The trim removed 5 bases at V and 7 bases at J, leaving 11 bases unmatched. Germline V gene lookup returns CDR1 SGHAT and CDR2 FQNNGV. This chain's CDR3 is CASSQDGDRGGQPQHF. As DNA, the CDR3 is TGTGCCAGCAGCCAAGATGGGGACAGGGGAGGCCAGCCCCAGCATTTT. The whole variable domain, remainder taken from reference TRBV11-2 and TRBJ1-5, is EAGVAQSPRYKIIEKRQSVAFWCNPISGHATLYWYQQILGQGPKLLIQFQNNGVVDDSQLPKDRFSAERLKGVDSTLKIQPAKLEDSAVYLCASSQDGDRGGQPQHFGDGTRLSIL.

This clonotype was found a few times. This chain links TRBV6-5 with TRBJ2-1; no firm D call. V shed 2 bases and J shed 6 bases, with 5 bases lying between them. Germline V gives CDR1 MNHEY, CDR2 SVGAGI. This CDR3 has 12 amino acids. The chain's CDR3 is CASSYPANEQFF. DNA for the CDR3: TGTGCCAGCAGTTACCCCGCCAATGAGCAGTTCTTC.

This clonotype showed up many times. This sequence joins TRBV5-5 and TRBJ2-3; possibly TRBD1 for D (6 bases). This CDR3 is 14 amino acids long. Between the trimmed V and J ends, which lost 4 bases and 3 bases, there was a span of 12 bases. The germline gives CDR1 SGHKS, CDR2 YYEKEE (reference sequence). The CDR3 nucleotides read TGTGCCAGCAGCGGGGGCCCCGGAACAGATACGCAGTATTTT. It yields the protein CASSGGPGTDTQYF.

CDR3 amino acids: CASSLQTGGQETQYF. The CDR3 DNA sequence: TGCGCCAGCAGCCTACAGACAGGGGGCCAAGAGACCCAGTACTTC. The chain uses TRBV5-1 and TRBJ2-5, with 9 bases aligning to TRBD1. The CDR3 totals 15 residues. Germline lookup yields CDR1 SGHRS and CDR2 YFSETQ. V shed 4 bases, J shed 1 base, and the junction held 5 bases outside the gene matches.

This clonotype has only a few counts. V and J are TRBV10-3 and TRBJ2-7; 7 nucleotides agree with TRBD1. The CDR3 loop spans 12 amino acids. Unmatched junction bases numbered 7, after V lost 8 bases and J lost 6 bases. Germline V gives CDR1 ENHRY, CDR2 SYGVKD. The CDR3 here is CAIGDRDREQYF. The CDR3 DNA reads as TGTGCCATCGGAGACAGGGATCGCGAGCAGTACTTC.

This clonotype was counted ten times or more. The chain carries TRBV11-2 and TRBJ2-1; no definite D call. There are 16 residues in the CDR3. Germline CDR1 SGHAT, CDR2 FQNNGV. Trimming pared 5 bases from V and 3 bases from J, leaving 17 bases between. This chain's CDR3 is CASSPIRRGHYNEQFF. The CDR3 DNA reads TGTGCCAGCAGCCCTATTCGAAGAGGCCACTACAATGAGCAGTTCTTC.

This clonotype has a count of ten or more. The chain employs TRBV7-2 and TRBJ1-2; no firm D call. The germline V and J ends were trimmed by 3 bases and 4 bases, with 9 bases remaining between them. Germline V gene sequence: CDR1 SGHTA, CDR2 FQGNSA. This CDR3 is 13 amino acids long. The CDR3 protein is CASSFDTLYGYTF. In DNA, the CDR3 is TGTGCCAGCAGCTTTGATACCCTCTATGGCTACACCTTC.

This clonotype was detected many times. DNA of the CDR3: TGTGCCAGCAGCTTAGCAGGATTTGACGAGCAGTACTTC. This sequence encodes CASSLAGFDEQYF. This chain connects TRBV11-2 to TRBJ2-7, with D unclear. V was clipped by 1 base and J by 5 bases, with 9 bases between them. CDR1 is SGHAT and CDR2 is FQNNGV in the germline V gene. The CDR3 has 13 amino acids.

The chain combines TRBV18 with TRBJ2-1; 7 nucleotides align to TRBD1. This CDR3 region has 15 residues. Trimming removed 2 bases from V and 3 bases from J; junction bases left unmatched: 4. The germline CDR1 and CDR2 sequences are KGHSH and LQKENI. The CDR3 region is CASSPDREVYNEQFF. The CDR3 DNA follows: TGTGCCAGCTCACCAGACAGGGAAGTCTACAATGAGCAGTTCTTC.

This chain uses TRBV25-1 with TRBJ2-1; the D gene is possibly TRBD2 (6 bases). Germline V gives CDR1 MGHDK, CDR2 SYGVNS. CDR3 length equals 15 residues. V was trimmed by 4 bases and J by 4 bases, leaving 14 bases between them. The CDR3 nucleotides read TGTGCCAGCAGTGGCCGCGGGATGGCATACAATGAGCAGTTCTTC. Encoded protein: CASSGRGMAYNEQFF.

This clonotype was seen only a few times. V usage is TRBV27 and J usage is TRBJ2-1, with D possibly being TRBD1 or TRBD2 (5 bases each). Germline V gives CDR1 MNHEY, CDR2 SMNVEV (reference sequence). Deletions cut 6 bases from V and 1 base from J, with 16 bases between. This CDR3 has 16 amino acids. CDR3 sequence: CASSSTGTASYNEQFF. The CDR3 DNA follows: TGTGCCAGCAGCAGCACCGGGACCGCATCCTACAATGAGCAGTTCTTC.

In this sample, this clonotype turned up a few times. The chain uses TRBV3-1 and TRBJ1-4; possible D gene TRBD1, 5 bases. CDR3 length: 15 residues. Germline V gives CDR1 LGHDT, CDR2 YNNKEL (reference sequence). Trimming left V 1 base short and J 4 bases short, with 10 bases between. The CDR3 sequence: CASSQATASNEKLFF. CDR3 DNA: TGTGCCAGCAGCCAAGCGACAGCCAGTAATGAAAAACTGTTTTTT.

This clonotype was detected only a few times. Germline is not matched at one junction end, which may reflect a read error. This chain links TRBV18 with TRBJ1-4; perhaps TRBD1 as D (5 bases). Germline V gene sequence: CDR1 KGHSH, CDR2 LQKENI. The CDR3 runs to 15 residues. This CDR3 is CASSPLWLGGEKLSF. CDR3 DNA sequence: TGTGCCAGCTCACCACTATGGCTCGGAGGGGAAAAACTGTCTTTT.

This clonotype has a count of ten or more. This chain links TRBV28 with TRBJ1-5; 9 bases are a match to TRBD1. Germline loops: CDR1 MDHEN, CDR2 SYDVKM. CDR3 length equals 18 residues. V was clipped by 1 base and J by 0 bases; unmatched bases: 7. As DNA, the CDR3 is TGTGCCAGCAGTTTATATGGACAGGGGTTCAATAGCAATCAGCCCCAGCATTTT. Translation gives CASSLYGQGFNSNQPQHF.

In its sample, this clonotype was seen a few times. The gene calls are TRBV12-5 and TRBJ2-7; 7 bases map to TRBD1. The CDR3 contains 14 residues. Germline V gene lookup returns CDR1 LGHNT and CDR2 FRNRAP. With V trimmed by 7 bases and J by 2 bases, 8 bases remained unmatched. The CDR3 DNA reads as TGTGCTAGTGTCGCCATGGGACAGCCCTACGAGCAGTACTTC. Protein product: CASVAMGQPYEQYF.

This clonotype was detected only a few times. The chain links TRBV19 to TRBJ2-2, with TRBD2 matching 11 bases. Trimming removed 5 bases from V and 1 base from J; junction bases left unmatched: 9. Germline CDR1 and CDR2: LNHDA and SQIVND (reference sequence). The CDR3 consists of 18 residues. CDR3 sequence (DNA): TGTGCCAGTAGTCGAGTAGCGGGAGGGCCTGTGAACACCGGGGAGCTGTTTTTT. It specifies CASSRVAGGPVNTGELFF. The full variable domain, completed using reference TRBV19 and TRBJ2-2, is DGGITQSPKYLFRKEGQNVTLSCEQNLNHDAMYWYRQDPGQGLRLIYYSQIVNDFQKGDIAEGYSVSREKKESFPLTVTSAQKNPTAFYLCASSRVAGGPVNTGELFFGEGSRLTVL.

A remark on this clonotype: This could be a read error, since a much larger clone is one nucleotide away. The gene calls are TRBV30 and TRBJ2-2; 8 bases fit TRBD1. Unmatched junction bases numbered 6, after V lost 4 bases and J lost 5 bases. This CDR3 comprises 14 residues. Germline CDR1 reads GTSNPN; CDR2 reads SVGIG (reference sequence). CDR3 residues: CAWTFNRGTGELFF. The CDR3 nucleotides read TGTGCCTGGACTTTCAACAGGGGGACCGGGGAGCTGTTTTTT.

This clonotype occurred many times. The chain has TRBV30 and TRBJ1-1, with 9 bases that match TRBD1. V gave up 4 bases and J gave up 2 bases; unmatched junction bases: 5. Germline CDR1 reads GTSNPN; CDR2 reads SVGIG (reference sequence). This CDR3 region has 14 residues. The CDR3 DNA is TGTGCCTGGACTCCGGGACAGGGAAACACTGAAGCTTTCTTT. This encodes CAWTPGQGNTEAFF.

V usage is TRBV6-2 or TRBV6-3 and J usage is TRBJ2-1; 11 nucleotides line up with TRBD2. The germline V gene encodes CDR1 MNHEY and CDR2 SVGEGT. V was clipped by 6 bases and J by 9 bases; unmatched bases: 10. The length of the CDR3 is 15 residues. CDR3 coding DNA: TGTGCCAGCAGAGACCTTGGGACTAGCGGTGTTGAGCAGTTCTTC. It yields the protein CASRDLGTSGVEQFF.